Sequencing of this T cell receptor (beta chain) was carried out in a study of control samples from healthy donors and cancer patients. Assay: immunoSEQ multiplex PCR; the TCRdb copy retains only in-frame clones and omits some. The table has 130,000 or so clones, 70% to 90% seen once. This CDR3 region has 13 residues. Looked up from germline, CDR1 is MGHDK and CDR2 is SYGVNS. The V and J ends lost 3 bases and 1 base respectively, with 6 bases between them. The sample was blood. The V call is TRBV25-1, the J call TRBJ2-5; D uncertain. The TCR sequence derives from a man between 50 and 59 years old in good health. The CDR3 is CASSELTQETQYF. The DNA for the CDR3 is TGTGCCAGCAGTGAGTTGACCCAAGAGACCCAGTACTTC.